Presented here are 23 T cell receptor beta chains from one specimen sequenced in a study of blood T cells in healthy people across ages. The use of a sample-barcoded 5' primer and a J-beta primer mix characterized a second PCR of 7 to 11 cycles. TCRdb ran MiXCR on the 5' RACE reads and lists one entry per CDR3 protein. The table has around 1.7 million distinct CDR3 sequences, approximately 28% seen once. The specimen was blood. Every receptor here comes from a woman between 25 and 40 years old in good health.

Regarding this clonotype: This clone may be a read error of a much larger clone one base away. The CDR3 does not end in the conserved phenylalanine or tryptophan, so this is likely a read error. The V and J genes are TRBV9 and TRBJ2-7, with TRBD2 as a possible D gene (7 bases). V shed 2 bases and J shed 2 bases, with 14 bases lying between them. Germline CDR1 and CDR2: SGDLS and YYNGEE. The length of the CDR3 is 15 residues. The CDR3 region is CASSVNREGTYEQYY. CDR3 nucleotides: TGTGCCAGCAGCGTCAACAGGGAGGGGACCTACGAGCAGTACTAC.

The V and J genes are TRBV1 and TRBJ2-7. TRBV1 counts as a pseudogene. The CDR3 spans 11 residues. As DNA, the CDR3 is TGCACCAGCAGCCAGCACTACGAGCAGTACTTC. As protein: CTSSQHYEQYF.

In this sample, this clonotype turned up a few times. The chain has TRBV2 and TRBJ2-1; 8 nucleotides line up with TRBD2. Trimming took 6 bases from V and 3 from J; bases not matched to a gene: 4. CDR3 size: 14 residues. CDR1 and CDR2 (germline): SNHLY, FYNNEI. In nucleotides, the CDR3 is TGTGCCAGCAGGGGGGCGGGGGGCTACAATGAGCAGTTCTTC. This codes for CASRGAGGYNEQFF.

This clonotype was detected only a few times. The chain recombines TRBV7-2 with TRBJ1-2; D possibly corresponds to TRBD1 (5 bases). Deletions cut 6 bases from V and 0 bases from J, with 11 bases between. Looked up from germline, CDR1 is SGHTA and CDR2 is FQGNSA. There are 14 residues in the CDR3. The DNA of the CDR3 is TGTGCCAGCAGGGTACAGGAAGCTAACTATGGCTACACCTTC. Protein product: CASRVQEANYGYTF.

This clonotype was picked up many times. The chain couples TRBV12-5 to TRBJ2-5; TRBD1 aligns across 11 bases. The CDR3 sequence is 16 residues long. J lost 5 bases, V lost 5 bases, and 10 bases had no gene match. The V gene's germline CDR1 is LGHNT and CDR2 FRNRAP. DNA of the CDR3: TGTGCTAGTGGTGCCGGGACAGGGGGTAGTAAGGAGACCCAGTACTTC. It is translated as CASGAGTGGSKETQYF.

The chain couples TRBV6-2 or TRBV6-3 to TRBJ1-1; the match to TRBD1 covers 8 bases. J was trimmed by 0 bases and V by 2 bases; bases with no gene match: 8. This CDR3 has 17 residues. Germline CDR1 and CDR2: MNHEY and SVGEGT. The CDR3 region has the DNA TGTGCCAGCAGTTACCCGGACAGGGCCCTGATGAACACTGAAGCTTTCTTT. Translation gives CASSYPDRALMNTEAFF.

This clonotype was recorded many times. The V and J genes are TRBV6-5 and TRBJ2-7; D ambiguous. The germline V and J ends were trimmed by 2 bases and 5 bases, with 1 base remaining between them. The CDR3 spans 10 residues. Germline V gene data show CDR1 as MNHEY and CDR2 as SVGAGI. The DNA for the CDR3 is TGTGCCAGCAGTTACCACGAGCAGTACTTC. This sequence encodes CASSYHEQYF.

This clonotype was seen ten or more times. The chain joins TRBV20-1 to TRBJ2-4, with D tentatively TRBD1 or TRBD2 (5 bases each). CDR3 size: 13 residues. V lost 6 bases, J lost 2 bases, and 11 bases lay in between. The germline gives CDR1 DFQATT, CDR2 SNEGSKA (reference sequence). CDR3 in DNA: TGCAGTGCCCCTGAGGGGACCAAAAACATTCAGTACTTC. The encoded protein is CSAPEGTKNIQYF.

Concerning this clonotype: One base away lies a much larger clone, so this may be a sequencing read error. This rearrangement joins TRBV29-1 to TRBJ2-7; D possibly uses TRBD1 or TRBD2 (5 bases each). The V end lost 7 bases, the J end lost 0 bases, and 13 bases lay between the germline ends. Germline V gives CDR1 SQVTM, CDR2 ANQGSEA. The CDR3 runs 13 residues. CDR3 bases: TGCAGCGCCGGGGACGCAAACTCCTACGAGCAGTACTTC. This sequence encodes CSAGDANSYEQYF.

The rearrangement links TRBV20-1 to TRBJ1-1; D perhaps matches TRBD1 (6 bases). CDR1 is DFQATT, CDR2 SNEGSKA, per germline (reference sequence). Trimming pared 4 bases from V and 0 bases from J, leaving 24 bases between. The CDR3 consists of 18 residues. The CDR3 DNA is TGCAGTGCTATTTCCGGGACAACAGCGGGGGCTATGAACACTGAAGCTTTCTTT. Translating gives CSAISGTTAGAMNTEAFF.

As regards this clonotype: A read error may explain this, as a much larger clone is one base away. CDR3 sequence reads: CVSSLHQWYQETQYF. The CDR3 nucleotides are TGTGTCAGCAGTTTGCATCAGTGGTACCAAGAGACCCAGTACTTC. The chain has TRBV12-3 or TRBV12-4 and TRBJ2-5; no clear D. This CDR3 region has 15 residues.

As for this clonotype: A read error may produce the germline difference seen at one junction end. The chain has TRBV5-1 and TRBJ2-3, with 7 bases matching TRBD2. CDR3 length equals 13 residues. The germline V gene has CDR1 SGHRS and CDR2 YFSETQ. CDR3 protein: CASGAGSTDTQYF. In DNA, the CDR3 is TGTGCCAGCGGGGCAGGGAGCACAGATACGCAGTATTTT.

The CDR3 DNA reads as TGTGCCATCAGTGAAGTTTCCCCCCCAGAAGCTTTCTTT. It translates to CAISEVSPPEAFF. This chain connects TRBV10-3 to TRBJ1-1, with D unclear. Germline assignment: CDR1 ENHRY and CDR2 SYGVKD. The V end was cut by 3 bases, the J end by 8 bases, with 13 bases between. The CDR3 loop spans 13 amino acids.

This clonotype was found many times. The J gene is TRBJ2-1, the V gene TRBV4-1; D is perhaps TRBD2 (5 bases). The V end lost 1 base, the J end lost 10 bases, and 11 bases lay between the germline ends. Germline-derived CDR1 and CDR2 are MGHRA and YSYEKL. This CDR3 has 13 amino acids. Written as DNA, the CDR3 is TGCGCCAGCAGCCAAGTTACGGACTTCGAGCAGTTCTTC. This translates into CASSQVTDFEQFF.

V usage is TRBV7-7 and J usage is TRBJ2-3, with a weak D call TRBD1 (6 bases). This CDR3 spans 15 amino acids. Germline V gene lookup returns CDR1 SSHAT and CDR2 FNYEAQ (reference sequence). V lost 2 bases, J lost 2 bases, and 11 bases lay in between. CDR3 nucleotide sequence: TGTGCCAGCAGCTTACAGGGGATATCCACAGATACGCAGTATTTT. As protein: CASSLQGISTDTQYF.

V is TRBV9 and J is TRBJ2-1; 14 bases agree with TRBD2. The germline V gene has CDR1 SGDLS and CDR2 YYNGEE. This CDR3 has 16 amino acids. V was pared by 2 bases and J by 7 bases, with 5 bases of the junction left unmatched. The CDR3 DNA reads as TGTGCCAGCAGCGTGACTAGCGGGGGGGTAGTGAATGAGCAGTTCTTC. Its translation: CASSVTSGGVVNEQFF.

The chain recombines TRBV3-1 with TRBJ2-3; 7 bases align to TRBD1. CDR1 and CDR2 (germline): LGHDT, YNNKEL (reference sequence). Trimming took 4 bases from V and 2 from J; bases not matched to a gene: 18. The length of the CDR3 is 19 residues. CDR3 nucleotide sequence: TGTGCCAGCAGCCGTCCGTTGAGTGTGAGGGGGCGTCTCACAGATACGCAGTATTTT. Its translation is CASSRPLSVRGRLTDTQYF.

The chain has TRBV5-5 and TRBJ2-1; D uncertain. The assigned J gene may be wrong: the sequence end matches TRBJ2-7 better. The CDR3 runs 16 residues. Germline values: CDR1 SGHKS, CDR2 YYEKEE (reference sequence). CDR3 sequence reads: CASSLVAVSSYNEQYF. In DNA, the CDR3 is TGTGCCAGCAGCTTGGTTGCGGTAAGCTCCTACAATGAGCAGTACTTC.

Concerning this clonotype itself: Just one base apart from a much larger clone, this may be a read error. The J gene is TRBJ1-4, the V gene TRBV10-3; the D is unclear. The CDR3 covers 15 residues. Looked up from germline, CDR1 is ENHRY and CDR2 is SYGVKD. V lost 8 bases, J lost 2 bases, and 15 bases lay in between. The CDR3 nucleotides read TGTGCCATCGCGGTAGGTTTGGCGACTAATGAAAAACTGTTTTTT. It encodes CAIAVGLATNEKLFF.

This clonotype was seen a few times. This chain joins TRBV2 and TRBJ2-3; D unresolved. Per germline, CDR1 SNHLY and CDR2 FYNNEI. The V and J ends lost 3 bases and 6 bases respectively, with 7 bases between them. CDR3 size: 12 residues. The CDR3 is CASSDWSDTQYF. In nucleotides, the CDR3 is TGTGCCAGCAGTGACTGGTCGGATACGCAGTATTTT. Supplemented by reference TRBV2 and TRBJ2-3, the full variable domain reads EPEVTQTPSHQVTQMGQEVILRCVPISNHLYFYWYRQILGQKVEFLVSFYNNEISEKSEIFDDQFSVERPDGSNFTLKIRSTKLEDSAMYFCASSDWSDTQYFGPGTRLTVL.

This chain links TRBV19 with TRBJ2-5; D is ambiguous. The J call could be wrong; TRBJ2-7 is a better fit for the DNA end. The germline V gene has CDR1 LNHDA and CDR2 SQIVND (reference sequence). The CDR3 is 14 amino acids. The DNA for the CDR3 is TGTGCCAGTAGTATAGGTAATCCCCCCTACGAGCAGTACTTC. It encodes CASSIGNPPYEQYF.

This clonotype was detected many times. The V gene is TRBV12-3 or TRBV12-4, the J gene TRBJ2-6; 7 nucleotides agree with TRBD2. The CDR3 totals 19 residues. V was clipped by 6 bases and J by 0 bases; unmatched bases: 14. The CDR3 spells CASSQDFRTGGSGANVLTF. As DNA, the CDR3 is TGTGCCAGCAGCCAGGACTTTCGGACGGGAGGCTCTGGGGCCAACGTCCTGACTTTC.

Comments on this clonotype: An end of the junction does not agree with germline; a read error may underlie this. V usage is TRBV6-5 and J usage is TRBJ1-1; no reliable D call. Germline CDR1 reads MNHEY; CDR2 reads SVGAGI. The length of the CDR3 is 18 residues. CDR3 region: CASSYSYYSQTSNTEACF. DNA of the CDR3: TGTGCCAGCAGTTACTCGTATTACTCCCAGACATCGAACACTGAAGCTTGCTTT.